Below are 11 T cell receptor beta chains sequenced from a single sample in a study of response to subunit inactivated influenza vaccine. MiXCR, run by TCRdb on the RT-PCR reads, gives a single entry per CDR3 protein. Of approximately 200,000 distinct CDR3 sequences listed, 13% to 15% are singletons. The sample in question was CD8+ T cells sorted from PBMCs, obtained around 5 days after vaccination. The source of these receptors is a man in his fifties who received an inactivated influenza vaccine.

The chain links TRBV28 to TRBJ1-2; D is undetermined. CDR1 MDHEN and CDR2 SYDVKM come from the germline V gene. Trimming shortened V by 7 bases and J by 2 bases, and 14 bases separated the two germline ends. This CDR3 has 14 amino acids. CDR3 amino acids: CASTRTPANYGYTF. CDR3 in DNA: TGTGCCAGCACCAGGACCCCGGCAAACTATGGCTACACCTTC.

The CDR3 spells CSASTLGGMHQPQHF. Here the CDR3 DNA reads TGCAGTGCTAGTACCTTGGGAGGGATGCACCAGCCCCAGCATTTT. The chain employs TRBV20-1 and TRBJ1-5, with D hard to call. Germline V gene data show CDR1 as DFQATT and CDR2 as SNEGSKA (reference sequence). V was cut by 3 bases and J by 7 bases, with 19 bases left in between. This CDR3 comprises 15 residues.

The chain carries TRBV20-1 and TRBJ2-7, with 8 positions matching TRBD1. Trimming cost V 7 bases and J 2 bases; bases outside gene matches: 7. Germline CDR1 reads DFQATT; CDR2 reads SNEGSKA (reference sequence). The CDR3 is 13 amino acids. The CDR3 DNA sequence: TGCAGTGTGGACAGGGACCTCCCCTACGAGCAGTACTTC. Translation gives CSVDRDLPYEQYF.

This clonotype occurred a few times. The J gene is TRBJ2-3, the V gene TRBV4-3; 9 bases map to TRBD2. Germline lookup yields CDR1 LGHNA and CDR2 YSLEER. The trim removed 0 bases at V and 3 bases at J, leaving 4 bases unmatched. The CDR3 consists of 16 residues. CDR3 DNA sequence: TGCGCCAGCAGCCAAGATCTCGGACTAGCGACAGATACGCAGTATTTT. Its translation is CASSQDLGLATDTQYF.

The chain links TRBV7-9 to TRBJ2-2; D gene unclear. The CDR3 has 14 amino acids. V was pared by 2 bases and J by 3 bases, with 7 bases between. CDR1 and CDR2 from the germline V gene are SEHNR and FQNEAQ (reference sequence). The CDR3 spells CASSLRRDTGELFF. In nucleotides, the CDR3 is TGTGCCAGCAGCTTACGCAGAGACACCGGGGAGCTGTTTTTT.

This clonotype has ten or more counts. V and J are TRBV12-3 or TRBV12-4 and TRBJ2-1, with D possibly matching TRBD1 (5 bases). The CDR3 is 17 residues long. Trimming shortened V by 2 bases and J by 3 bases, and 17 bases separated the two germline ends. As DNA, the CDR3 is TGTGCCAGCAGTTTAAAGGTGGGCAGGGCCTACTACAATGAGCAGTTCTTC. As protein: CASSLKVGRAYYNEQFF.

Only a few counts were recorded for this clonotype. The V gene is TRBV29-1, the J gene TRBJ2-5, with D possibly being TRBD2 (5 bases). The CDR3 consists of 13 residues. Germline assignment: CDR1 SQVTM and CDR2 ANQGSEA. The V end lost 4 bases, the J end lost 4 bases, and 13 bases lay between the germline ends. CDR3 DNA sequence: TGCAGCGTTGGGGTGGGAGTGATAGAGACCCAGTACTTC. This sequence encodes CSVGVGVIETQYF.

This rearrangement joins TRBV2 to TRBJ2-7; D gene ambiguous. Germline V lookup: CDR1 SNHLY, CDR2 FYNNEI. V was trimmed by 4 bases and J by 5 bases, leaving 9 bases between them. This CDR3 comprises 12 residues. CDR3 loop: CASSVLLHEQYF. As DNA, the CDR3 is TGTGCCAGCAGTGTATTACTCCACGAGCAGTACTTC.

This clonotype has more than one count but fewer than ten. The J gene is TRBJ2-1, the V gene TRBV6-5, with D perhaps matching TRBD2 (5 bases). The CDR3 totals 16 residues. Trimming pared 2 bases from V and 2 bases from J, leaving 13 bases between. Germline CDR1 is MNHEY and CDR2 is SVGAGI. DNA of the CDR3: TGTGCCAGCAGTTACGAGTGGCGGGTAGCCTACAATGAGCAGTTCTTC. Translating gives CASSYEWRVAYNEQFF.

By share, this clonotype counts as medium-sized. The chain links TRBV7-9 to TRBJ2-1; D remains ambiguous. Trimming removed 7 bases from V and 5 bases from J, with 15 bases in between. The CDR3 extends over 14 amino acids. Germline assignment: CDR1 SEHNR and CDR2 FQNEAQ (reference sequence). The CDR3 is CASTPLLIHNEQFF. CDR3 nucleotide sequence: TGTGCCAGCACCCCGCTACTAATCCACAATGAGCAGTTCTTC. Based on the CDR3 plus reference TRBV7-9 and TRBJ2-1, the full variable domain is DTGVSQNPRHKITKRGQNVTFRCDPISEHNRLYWYRQTLGQGPEFLTYFQNEAQLEKSRLLSDRFSAERPKGSFSTLEIQRTEQGDSAMYLCASTPLLIHNEQFFGPGTRLTVL.

The V gene is TRBV12-3 or TRBV12-4, the J gene TRBJ2-7; tentative D call: TRBD1 (6 bases). The V end was cut by 3 bases, the J end by 0 bases, with 9 bases between. CDR3 size: 14 residues. This CDR3 reads CASSFSDSSYEQYF. CDR3 nucleotide sequence: TGTGCCAGCAGTTTTTCGGACAGCTCCTACGAGCAGTACTTC.